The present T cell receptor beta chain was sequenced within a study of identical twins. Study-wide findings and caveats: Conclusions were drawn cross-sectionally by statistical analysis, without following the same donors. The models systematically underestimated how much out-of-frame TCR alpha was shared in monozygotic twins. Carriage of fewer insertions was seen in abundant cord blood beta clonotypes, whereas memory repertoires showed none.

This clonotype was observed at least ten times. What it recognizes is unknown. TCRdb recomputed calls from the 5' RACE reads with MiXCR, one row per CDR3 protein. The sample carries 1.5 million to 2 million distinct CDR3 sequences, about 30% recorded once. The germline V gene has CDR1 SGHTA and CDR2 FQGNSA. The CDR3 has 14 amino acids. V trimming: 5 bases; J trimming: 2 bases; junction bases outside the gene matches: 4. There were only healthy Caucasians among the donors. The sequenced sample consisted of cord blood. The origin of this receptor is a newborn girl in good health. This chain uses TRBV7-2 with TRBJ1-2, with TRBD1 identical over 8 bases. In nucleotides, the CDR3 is TGTGCCAGCAGCCACAACAGGGGGAACTATGGCTACACCTTC. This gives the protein CASSHNRGNYGYTF.